This T cell receptor (beta chain) stems from a study of cytomegalovirus exposure and HLA in healthy donors. Overall study findings and caveats: For cytomegalovirus status, the classifier reportedly gave diagnoses with high specificity and sensitivity. Later analysis reportedly placed an Asian-associated ancestry cluster below the roughly 690-donor mean in N-insertions.

The CDR3 loop spans 13 amino acids. CDR1 WNHNN and CDR2 SYGVQD come from the germline V gene (reference sequence). Between the trimmed V and J ends, which lost 0 bases and 7 bases, there was a span of 9 bases. Comments on this clone: Its antigen is as yet unknown.

The PCR employed 60 Vbeta primers together with 13 Jbeta primers. Here immunoSEQ multiplex PCR was the method, and the copy in TCRdb shows in-frame clones only, minus some. The sample holds about 200,000 clones. The material sequenced was PBMCs. The receptor was derived from a girl aged 2-10 years in good health and CMV-seropositive. The chain couples TRBV10-1 to TRBJ1-2, with D perhaps matching TRBD1 (5 bases). The DNA of the CDR3 is TGCGCCAGCAGTGAGTCGGCAAGGGGTGGCTACACCTTC. Amino acid sequence: CASSESARGGYTF.